The clone carrying this TCR beta chain showed up just once. The antigen is not known. The data were obtained in a study of PD-1 blockade in mismatch repair-deficient tumors. Study conclusions and caveats: After pembrolizumab, tumor-resident clones rose rapidly, then generally contracted before radiologic responses.

Measured with immunoSEQ multiplex PCR; TCRdb has only the in-frame clones, and not every one. The data contain about 100,000 clones, over 75% of them singletons. PCR or immunohistochemistry showed mismatch repair deficiency in every enrolled patient. CDR3 length: 14 residues. Germline-derived CDR1 and CDR2 are MNHNS and SASEGT. The germline V and J ends were trimmed by 8 bases and 4 bases, with 15 bases remaining between them. The gene calls are TRBV6-1 and TRBJ2-1; weak D call: TRBD2 (5 bases). The specimen was peripheral blood, collected about 33 weeks after starting pembrolizumab. This sequence originates from an adult with mismatch repair-deficient cancer. The CDR3 DNA reads TGTGCCAGCGGCCGGAGTAGCGCGTACAATGAGCAGTTCTTC. Its translation: CASGRSSAYNEQFF.